These 32 T cell receptor beta chains share one sample of origin, sequenced in a study of shared clonotypes between healthy human individuals. The repertoire was sequenced with immunoSEQ multiplex PCR; TCRdb's copy has only in-frame clones and lacks some. The sample yields approximately 2.3 million clones, approximately 95% seen once. The sample taken for sequencing was naive CD4+ T cells from PBMCs. Subset denoted: CD45RA+ positively selected. The receptors originated from a man younger than 35 in good health. Some clones in this sample may be carry-over from other donors' samples.

The chain joins TRBV6-6 to TRBJ2-1, with D unresolved. CDR1 and CDR2 from the germline V gene are MNHNY and SVGAGI (reference sequence). This CDR3 contains 11 residues. Trimming removed 7 bases at V and 7 bases at J, with 8 bases between. CDR3 coding DNA: TGTGCCAGCACTAACGGGAATGAGCAGTTCTTC. Translated: CASTNGNEQFF.

V gene TRBV5-4 combines with J gene TRBJ2-7; 12 positions match TRBD1. After removal of 3 bases from V and 5 bases from J, the junction contained 6 bases not matched to a gene. The CDR3 extends over 15 amino acids. From germline, CDR1 is SGHNT and CDR2 YYREEE (reference sequence). Here the CDR3 DNA reads TGTGCCAGCAGCTGGAGGGACAGGGGGCTCCACGAGCAGTACTTC. Translated, it gives CASSWRDRGLHEQYF.

CDR3 sequence reads: CATSRNRDTNYGYTF. In nucleotides, the CDR3 is TGTGCCACCAGCAGGAACAGGGACACTAACTATGGCTACACCTTC. The J gene is TRBJ1-2, the V gene TRBV15; D might be TRBD1 (6 bases). Germline CDR1 reads LNHNV; CDR2 reads YYDKDF (reference sequence). The V gene lost 3 bases and the J gene lost 0 bases, with 11 bases spanning the gap. This CDR3 is built from 15 residues.

The chain uses TRBV30 and TRBJ2-5; 7 positions agree with TRBD2. V lost 4 bases and J lost 1; bases outside the gene matches: 3. Germline lookup yields CDR1 GTSNPN and CDR2 SVGIG (reference sequence). This CDR3 has 13 amino acids. In DNA form, the CDR3 reads TGTGCCTGGACGGGGGGTTTCCAAGAGACCCAGTACTTC. Translated, it gives CAWTGGFQETQYF.

The J gene is TRBJ1-1, the V gene TRBV7-9; TRBD1 might be the D (6 bases). The germline CDR1 and CDR2 sequences are SEHNR and FQNEAQ (reference sequence). The V gene lost 5 bases and the J gene lost 3 bases, with 16 bases spanning the gap. This CDR3 has 15 residues. DNA of the CDR3: TGTGCCAGCAGCCGCGGTACAGGGCGGGACACTGAAGCTTTCTTT. Its translation is CASSRGTGRDTEAFF.

V is TRBV6-6 and J is TRBJ2-1, with 7 bases identical to TRBD1. V dropped 0 bases and J dropped 5; count of bases not matched to a gene: 1. CDR1 is MNHNY and CDR2 is SVGAGI in the germline V gene (reference sequence). CDR3 length: 14 residues. The DNA for the CDR3 is TGTGCCAGCAGTTACTCAGGGACAGACAATGAGCAGTTCTTC. It is translated as CASSYSGTDNEQFF.

V is TRBV28 and J is TRBJ2-2, with D perhaps matching TRBD1 (7 bases). V was shortened by 3 bases and J by 2 bases, with 10 bases between the two germline ends. The CDR3 is 15 residues long. Germline lookup yields CDR1 MDHEN and CDR2 SYDVKM. The CDR3 is CASSFRGVNTGELFF. CDR3 in DNA: TGTGCCAGCAGTTTCAGGGGGGTCAACACCGGGGAGCTGTTTTTT.

This sequence joins TRBV5-1 and TRBJ2-1, with 9 nucleotides matching TRBD2. The CDR3 has 17 amino acids. Unmatched junction bases numbered 12, after V lost 4 bases and J lost 4 bases. CDR1 is SGHRS, CDR2 YFSETQ, per germline. CDR3 region: CASSPGLALEPYNEQFF. The DNA for the CDR3 is TGCGCCAGCAGCCCGGGACTAGCTCTTGAGCCGTACAATGAGCAGTTCTTC.

This clone is a singleton in its sample. This chain links TRBV4-2 with TRBJ1-3; TRBD1 matches 7 bases. The germline CDR1 and CDR2 sequences are LGHNA and YNFKEQ. The CDR3 has 16 residues. The ends lost 3 bases at V and 1 base at J; junction bases unmatched: 6. As DNA, the CDR3 is TGTGCCAGCAGCCAGTCGACAGGGAGGTCTGGAAACACCATATATTTT. This codes for CASSQSTGRSGNTIYF.

The chain carries TRBV14 and TRBJ1-3, with 7 bases matching TRBD1. CDR1 and CDR2 from the germline V gene are SGHDN and FVKESK. This CDR3 spans 14 amino acids. J lost 1 base, V lost 4 bases, and 1 base had no gene match. The CDR3 sequence is CASSLRGSGNTIYF. CDR3 in DNA: TGTGCCAGCAGCCTCAGGGGGTCTGGAAACACCATATATTTT.

Remarks on this clone: The CDR3 ends on some other residue instead of the conserved phenylalanine or tryptophan, so this is likely a read error. The DNA is left out, because the CDR3 cannot be placed on it with certainty; the CDR3 is given as TCRdb lists it. V gene TRBV2 combines with J gene TRBJ2-7; the DNA was not compared with TRBD2, the D call given in the table. Germline CDR1 reads SNHLY; CDR2 reads FYNNEI. The CDR3 is made up of 14 amino acids, end residues included. This chain's CDR3 is CASSEAGPSTPVGA.

The chain is built from TRBV2 and TRBJ2-1; TRBD2 matches at 14 bases. The junction had 7 bases not matched to a gene; V was cut back by 7 bases and J by 2 bases. Per germline, CDR1 SNHLY and CDR2 FYNNEI. The CDR3 covers 17 residues. In nucleotides, the CDR3 is TGTGCCAGCATGGGGACTAGCGGGAGTGGGCCCTACAATGAGCAGTTCTTC. Translated, it gives CASMGTSGSGPYNEQFF.

V is TRBV5-1 and J is TRBJ2-7; 9 bases map to TRBD2. The CDR3 is made up of 16 amino acids. CDR1 and CDR2 (germline): SGHRS, YFSETQ. V gave up 0 bases and J gave up 7 bases; unmatched junction bases: 11. The CDR3 DNA reads TGCGCCAGCAGCTTGGTTGGCGGGAGGGCCTATGGGGAGCAGTACTTC. Translation: CASSLVGGRAYGEQYF.

This clone appeared once. The chain recombines TRBV6-4 with TRBJ2-7; TRBD1 is a possible D gene (5 bases). In germline, CDR1 is MRHNA, CDR2 SNTAGT. The CDR3 runs to 15 residues. Trimming left V 6 bases short and J 2 bases short, with 17 bases between. The CDR3 DNA reads as TGTGCCAGCAGCCCGCCCCCCGACAGAGCCTACGAGCAGTACTTC. Translating gives CASSPPPDRAYEQYF.

As to this clone: Other DNA sequences within the sample encode an identical CDR3. V is TRBV5-1 and J is TRBJ2-2, with TRBD1 as a possible D gene (6 bases). The CDR3 is made up of 15 amino acids. The germline V gene encodes CDR1 SGHRS and CDR2 YFSETQ. V lost 0 bases and J lost 2, with 8 bases in between. The CDR3 loop is CASSLGTVNTGELFF. As DNA, the CDR3 is TGCGCCAGCAGCTTGGGGACAGTTAACACCGGGGAGCTGTTTTTT.

J is TRBJ1-2 and V is TRBV7-2; D is unresolved. The CDR3 is 13 residues long. The V and J ends lost 4 bases and 4 bases respectively, with 10 bases between them. Looked up from germline, CDR1 is SGHTA and CDR2 is FQGNSA. The CDR3 sequence: CASSSRTAYGYTF. The CDR3 bases are TGTGCCAGCAGCTCCCGGACCGCCTATGGCTACACCTTC.

In regard to this clone: The sample has other DNA sequences that encode this CDR3 too. The chain couples TRBV7-3 to TRBJ2-6, with TRBD2 as a possible D gene (6 bases). This CDR3 comprises 15 residues. V lost 5 bases and J 0 bases, leaving 8 bases between the germline ends. Germline V gene data show CDR1 as SGHTA and CDR2 as FQGTGA. The CDR3: CASSLGGSGANVLTF. In DNA form, the CDR3 reads TGTGCCAGCAGCCTGGGGGGCTCTGGGGCCAACGTCCTGACTTTC.

This chain joins TRBV30 and TRBJ1-5; D unresolved. CDR3 length equals 13 residues. The V and J ends lost 1 base and 4 bases respectively, with 8 bases between them. Germline CDR1 GTSNPN, CDR2 SVGIG (reference sequence). CDR3 in DNA: TGTGCCTGGAGTGAATACGGAAATCAGCCCCAGCATTTT. Encoded protein: CAWSEYGNQPQHF.

The chain couples TRBV5-1 to TRBJ2-2, with D possibly matching TRBD1 (5 bases). CDR3 size: 15 residues. The V gene's germline CDR1 is SGHRS and CDR2 YFSETQ. Trimming pared 4 bases from V and 0 bases from J, leaving 10 bases between. This CDR3 reads CASSPQGSNTGELFF. The CDR3 region has the DNA TGCGCCAGCAGCCCCCAGGGCTCGAACACCGGGGAGCTGTTTTTT. Variable domain in full (rest from reference TRBV5-1 and TRBJ2-2): KAGVTQTPRYLIKTRGQQVTLSCSPISGHRSVSWYQQTPGQGLQFLFEYFSETQRNKGNFPGRFSGRQFSNSRSEMNVSTLELGDSALYLCASSPQGSNTGELFFGEGSRLTVL.

The chain uses TRBV28 and TRBJ1-5; the match to TRBD1 covers 8 bases. The CDR3 runs to 17 residues. Germline values: CDR1 MDHEN, CDR2 SYDVKM. The V segment lost 7 bases and the J segment 2 bases; nucleotides outside the gene matches: 13. The CDR3 loop reads CASNTGGGLAGNQPQHF. The DNA for the CDR3 is TGTGCCAGCAATACAGGGGGGGGATTAGCGGGCAATCAGCCCCAGCATTTT.

The chain couples TRBV18 to TRBJ1-2, with D maybe TRBD1 (5 bases). The V gene's germline CDR1 is KGHSH and CDR2 LQKENI. Trimming left V 6 bases short and J 3 bases short, with 17 bases between. The CDR3 contains 15 residues. The CDR3 DNA reads TGTGCCAGCTCCCGTGGCCGGGGGATTGACTATGGCTACACCTTC. Amino acid sequence: CASSRGRGIDYGYTF.

The chain has TRBV7-9 and TRBJ2-5; 9 bases agree with TRBD1. V shed 4 bases, J shed 1 base, and the junction held 7 bases outside the gene matches. The CDR3 runs 16 residues. The V gene's germline CDR1 is SEHNR and CDR2 FQNEAQ (reference sequence). CDR3 DNA: TGTGCCAGCAGCTCTTCCGGGACAGGGATCCAAGAGACCCAGTACTTC. This encodes CASSSSGTGIQETQYF.

Of note for this clone: This sample includes further DNA sequences coding for the same CDR3. V usage is TRBV29-1 and J usage is TRBJ1-4; the match to TRBD1 covers 8 bases. Germline V gene sequence: CDR1 SQVTM, CDR2 ANQGSEA. The CDR3 sequence is 11 residues long. With 7 bases clipped from V and 8 bases from J, the junction kept 3 bases outside the gene matches. CDR3 loop: CSGGTGEKLFF. CDR3 DNA: TGCAGCGGCGGGACAGGAGAAAAACTGTTTTTT.

This clone has a single count. V usage is TRBV30 and J usage is TRBJ1-2, with 8 nucleotides matching TRBD1. Germline CDR1 is GTSNPN and CDR2 is SVGIG (reference sequence). J lost 2 bases, V lost 0 bases, and 8 bases had no gene match. The CDR3 is made up of 16 amino acids. CDR3 sequence reads: CAWSVLGRGQNYGYTF. DNA for the CDR3: TGTGCCTGGAGTGTACTAGGCAGGGGGCAGAACTATGGCTACACCTTC.

The J gene is TRBJ2-1, the V gene TRBV28; D is perhaps TRBD2 (5 bases). Trimming took 4 bases from V and 8 from J, leaving 21 bases between them. The germline gives CDR1 MDHEN, CDR2 SYDVKM. The CDR3 runs to 16 residues. As DNA, the CDR3 is TGTGCCAGCAGTTCCCCTTCCACTGGAGGAATTGATGAGCAGTTCTTC. This encodes CASSSPSTGGIDEQFF.

The V and J genes are TRBV2 and TRBJ2-7, with TRBD2 identical over 8 bases. The CDR3 contains 14 residues. J lost 6 bases, V lost 2 bases, and 6 bases had no gene match. The germline V gene encodes CDR1 SNHLY and CDR2 FYNNEI. For the CDR3, the DNA is TGTGCCAGCAGTGAATGGGGACTAGGGCGCGAGCAGTACTTC. As protein: CASSEWGLGREQYF.

V usage is TRBV14 and J usage is TRBJ2-7, with D possibly matching TRBD2 (5 bases). CDR1 and CDR2 (germline): SGHDN, FVKESK. The CDR3 spans 15 residues. V lost 4 bases to trimming and J lost 3 bases, with 16 bases between them. CDR3 sequence (DNA): TGTGCCAGCAGCCGAGGGCCTCCAATTGTCTACGAGCAGTACTTC. Translated: CASSRGPPIVYEQYF.

This clone has only one observation. The chain employs TRBV19 and TRBJ2-7; 9 nucleotides align to TRBD1. Germline lookup yields CDR1 LNHDA and CDR2 SQIVND (reference sequence). The CDR3 consists of 14 residues. Germline trimming cut 4 bases from V and 7 bases from J; bases unmatched to any gene: 8. The DNA of the CDR3 is TGTGCCAGTAGTAGTTGGACAGGGGTAGGGGAGCAGTACTTC. This encodes CASSSWTGVGEQYF.

The chain links TRBV2 to TRBJ2-1, with 7 nucleotides matching TRBD2. The V gene's germline CDR1 is SNHLY and CDR2 FYNNEI. V lost 5 bases to trimming and J lost 7 bases; unmatched junction nucleotides: 11. The CDR3 contains 15 residues. As DNA, the CDR3 is TGTGCCAGCAGTTCTAGGGAGGGGACTAATAATGAGCAGTTCTTC. This sequence encodes CASSSREGTNNEQFF.

V is TRBV5-1 and J is TRBJ2-3, with 8 bases that match TRBD1. Trimming took 3 bases from V and 2 from J; bases not matched to a gene: 8. CDR3 length equals 16 residues. CDR1 is SGHRS, CDR2 YFSETQ, per germline. CDR3 region: CASSSQGARFTDTQYF. In DNA, the CDR3 is TGCGCCAGCAGCTCCCAGGGGGCGAGGTTCACAGATACGCAGTATTTT.

Comments on this clone: The same CDR3 arises from other DNA sequences in this sample as well. The V and J genes are TRBV28 and TRBJ2-1; tentatively, D is TRBD2 (6 bases). The CDR3 length is 13 residues. Germline V gene lookup returns CDR1 MDHEN and CDR2 SYDVKM. V lost 3 bases to trimming and J lost 4 bases, with 7 bases between them. CDR3 bases: TGTGCCAGCAGTTTGGCGGGGTACAATGAGCAGTTCTTC. It encodes CASSLAGYNEQFF.

This chain connects TRBV7-9 to TRBJ2-5, with a tentative D call TRBD2 (5 bases). The CDR3 has 16 amino acids. Trimming took off 5 bases at V and 0 bases at J, with 16 bases between the two ends. The germline gives CDR1 SEHNR, CDR2 FQNEAQ (reference sequence). The CDR3 bases are TGTGCCAGCAGCCCCCGGCGGGCAGTGAACCAAGAGACCCAGTACTTC. This encodes CASSPRRAVNQETQYF.